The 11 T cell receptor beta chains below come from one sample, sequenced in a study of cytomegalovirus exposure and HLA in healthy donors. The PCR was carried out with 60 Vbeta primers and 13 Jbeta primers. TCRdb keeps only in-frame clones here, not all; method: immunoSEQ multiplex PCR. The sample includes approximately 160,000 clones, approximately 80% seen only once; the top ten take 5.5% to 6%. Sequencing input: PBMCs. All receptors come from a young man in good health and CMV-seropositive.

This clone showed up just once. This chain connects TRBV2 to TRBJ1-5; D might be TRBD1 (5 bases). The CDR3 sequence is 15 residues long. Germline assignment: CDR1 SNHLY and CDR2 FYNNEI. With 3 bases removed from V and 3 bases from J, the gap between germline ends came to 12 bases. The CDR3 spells CASSEGRANNQPQHF. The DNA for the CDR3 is TGTGCCAGCAGTGAGGGCAGGGCGAACAATCAGCCCCAGCATTTT.

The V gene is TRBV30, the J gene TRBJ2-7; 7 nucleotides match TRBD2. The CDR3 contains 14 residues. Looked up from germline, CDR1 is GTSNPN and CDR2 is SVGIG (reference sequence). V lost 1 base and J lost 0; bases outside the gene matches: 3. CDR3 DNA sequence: TGTGCCTGGAGTGCGAGCGGGATCTCCTACGAGCAGTACTTC. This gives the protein CAWSASGISYEQYF.

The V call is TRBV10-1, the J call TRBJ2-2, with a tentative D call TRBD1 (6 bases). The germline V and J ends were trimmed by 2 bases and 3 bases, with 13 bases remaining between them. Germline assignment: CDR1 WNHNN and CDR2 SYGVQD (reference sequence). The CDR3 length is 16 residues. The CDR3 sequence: CASSEARDTYTGELFF. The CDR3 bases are TGCGCCAGCAGTGAGGCCCGGGACACCTACACCGGGGAGCTGTTTTTT.

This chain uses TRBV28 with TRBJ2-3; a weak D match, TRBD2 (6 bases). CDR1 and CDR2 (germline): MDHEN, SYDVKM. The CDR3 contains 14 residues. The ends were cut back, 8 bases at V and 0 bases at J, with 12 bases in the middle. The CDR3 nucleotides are TGTGCCAGCCGGTTCCGGGGGAGCACAGATACGCAGTATTTT. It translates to CASRFRGSTDTQYF.

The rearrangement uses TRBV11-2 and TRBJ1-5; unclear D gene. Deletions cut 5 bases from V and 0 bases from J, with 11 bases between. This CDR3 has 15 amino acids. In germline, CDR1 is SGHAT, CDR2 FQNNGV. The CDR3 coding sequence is TGTGCCAGCAGCCTCGAGCCGAATAGCAATCAGCCCCAGCATTTT. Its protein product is CASSLEPNSNQPQHF.

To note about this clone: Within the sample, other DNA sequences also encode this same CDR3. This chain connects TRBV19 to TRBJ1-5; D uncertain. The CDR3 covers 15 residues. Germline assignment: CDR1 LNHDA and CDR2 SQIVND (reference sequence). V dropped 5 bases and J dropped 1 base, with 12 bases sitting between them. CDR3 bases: TGTGCCAGTAGTTTAGTCTCGGTCAGCAATCAGCCCCAGCATTTT. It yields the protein CASSLVSVSNQPQHF. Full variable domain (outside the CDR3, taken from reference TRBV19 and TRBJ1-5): DGGITQSPKYLFRKEGQNVTLSCEQNLNHDAMYWYRQDPGQGLRLIYYSQIVNDFQKGDIAEGYSVSREKKESFPLTVTSAQKNPTAFYLCASSLVSVSNQPQHFGDGTRLSIL.

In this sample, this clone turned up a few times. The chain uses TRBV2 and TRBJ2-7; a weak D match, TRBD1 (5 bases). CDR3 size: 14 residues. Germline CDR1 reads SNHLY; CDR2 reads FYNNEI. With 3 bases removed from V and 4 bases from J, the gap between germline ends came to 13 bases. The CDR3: CASSEQGKWYEQYF. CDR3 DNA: TGTGCCAGCAGTGAGCAGGGAAAATGGTACGAGCAGTACTTC. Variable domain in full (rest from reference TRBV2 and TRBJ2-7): EPEVTQTPSHQVTQMGQEVILRCVPISNHLYFYWYRQILGQKVEFLVSFYNNEISEKSEIFDDQFSVERPDGSNFTLKIRSTKLEDSAMYFCASSEQGKWYEQYFGPGTRLTVT.

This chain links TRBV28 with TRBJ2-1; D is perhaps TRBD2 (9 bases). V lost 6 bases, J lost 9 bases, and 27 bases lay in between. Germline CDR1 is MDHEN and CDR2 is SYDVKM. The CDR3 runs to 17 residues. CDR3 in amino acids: CASSRDRGGGRAGEQFF. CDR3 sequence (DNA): TGTGCCAGCAGCCGAGACAGGGGAGGCGGGAGGGCCGGTGAGCAGTTCTTC.

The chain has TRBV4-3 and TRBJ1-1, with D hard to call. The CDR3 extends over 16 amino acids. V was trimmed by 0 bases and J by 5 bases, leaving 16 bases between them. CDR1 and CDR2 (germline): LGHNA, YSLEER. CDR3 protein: CASSQERSLGGTEAFF. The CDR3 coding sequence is TGCGCCAGCAGCCAAGAGCGGTCCTTGGGAGGGACTGAAGCTTTCTTT.

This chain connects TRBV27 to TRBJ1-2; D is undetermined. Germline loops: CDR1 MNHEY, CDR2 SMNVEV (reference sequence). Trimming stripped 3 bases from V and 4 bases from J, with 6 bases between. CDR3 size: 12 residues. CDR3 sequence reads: CASSLSVYGYTF. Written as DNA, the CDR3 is TGTGCCAGCAGTTTGTCAGTCTATGGCTACACCTTC.

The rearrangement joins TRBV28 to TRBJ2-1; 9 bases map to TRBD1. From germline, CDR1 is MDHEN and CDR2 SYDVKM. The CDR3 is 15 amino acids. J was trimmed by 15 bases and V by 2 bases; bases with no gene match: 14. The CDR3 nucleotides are TGTGCCAGCAGTTTACTTCCGGGACAGGGTGGCGGACTGTTCTTC. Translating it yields CASSLLPGQGGGLFF.